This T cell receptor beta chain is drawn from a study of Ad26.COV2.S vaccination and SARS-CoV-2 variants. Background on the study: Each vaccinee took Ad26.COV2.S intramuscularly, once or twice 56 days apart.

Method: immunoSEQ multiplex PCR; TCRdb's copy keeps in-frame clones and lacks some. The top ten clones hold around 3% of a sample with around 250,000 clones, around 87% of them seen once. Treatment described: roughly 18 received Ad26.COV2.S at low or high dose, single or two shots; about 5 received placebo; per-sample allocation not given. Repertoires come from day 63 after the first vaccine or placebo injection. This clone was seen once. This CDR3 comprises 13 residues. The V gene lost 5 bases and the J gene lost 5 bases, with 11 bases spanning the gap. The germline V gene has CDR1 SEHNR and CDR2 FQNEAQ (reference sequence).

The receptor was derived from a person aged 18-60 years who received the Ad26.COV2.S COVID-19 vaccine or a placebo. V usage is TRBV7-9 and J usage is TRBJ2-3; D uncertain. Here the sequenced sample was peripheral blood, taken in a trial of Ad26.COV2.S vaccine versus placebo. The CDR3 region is CASSPPWGDTQYF. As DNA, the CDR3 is TGTGCCAGCAGCCCTCCCTGGGGAGATACGCAGTATTTT.